Shown below are 22 T cell receptor beta chains from a single sample sequenced in a study of OX40 agonist ivuxolimab in advanced cancers. Clones were read by immunoSEQ multiplex PCR, and TCRdb kept only the in-frame ones, dropping some. The repertoire consists of some 66,000 clones, with about four fifths occurring once and the leading ten covering roughly 2.4%. The material sequenced was CD4+ or CD8+ T cells sorted from blood, taken in a trial of the OX40 agonist ivuxolimab. These receptors were obtained from an adult with an advanced solid tumor such as melanoma, head and neck, liver or kidney cancer.

The chain joins TRBV5-1 to TRBJ2-3; D unresolved. In germline, CDR1 is SGHRS, CDR2 YFSETQ. Trimming pared 0 bases from V and 4 bases from J, leaving 9 bases between. The CDR3 loop spans 14 amino acids. For the CDR3, the DNA is TGCGCCAGCAGCTTGGAAGTAGTGGCAGATACGCAGTATTTT. It encodes CASSLEVVADTQYF.

The V call is TRBV29-1, the J call TRBJ2-1, with D maybe TRBD1 (6 bases). Looked up from germline, CDR1 is SQVTM and CDR2 is ANQGSEA. This CDR3 contains 13 residues. Trimming removed 3 bases at V and 3 bases at J, with 9 bases between. CDR3 amino acids: CSVENRDYNEQFF. CDR3 bases: TGCAGCGTTGAGAACAGGGACTACAATGAGCAGTTCTTC.

The V and J genes are TRBV27 and TRBJ2-2; TRBD1 agrees at 8 bases. This CDR3 comprises 15 residues. The V gene's germline CDR1 is MNHEY and CDR2 SMNVEV (reference sequence). J lost 3 bases, V lost 8 bases, and 8 bases had no gene match. The CDR3 DNA reads as TGTGCCAGCGCCCCCCAGGGGGCGTACACCGGGGAGCTGTTTTTT. It codes for CASAPQGAYTGELFF.

This clone was picked up one time. The chain links TRBV20-1 to TRBJ2-1, with D tentatively TRBD2 (6 bases). Germline V CDR1 and CDR2: DFQATT, SNEGSKA (reference sequence). The CDR3 is 11 amino acids. The CDR3 region has the DNA TGCTCAACTCGAGGTGCGGGGCCGCAGTTCTTC. Translation gives CSTRGAGPQFF.

V is TRBV27 and J is TRBJ2-1; D assignment may be TRBD1 or TRBD2 (5 bases each). This CDR3 spans 12 amino acids. Trimming left V 4 bases short and J 9 bases short, with 10 bases between. CDR1 is MNHEY and CDR2 is SMNVEV in the germline V gene (reference sequence). The CDR3 loop is CASSSRGREQFF. The CDR3 DNA follows: TGTGCCAGCAGTTCGAGGGGTCGTGAGCAGTTCTTC.

The chain joins TRBV15 to TRBJ2-7, with D perhaps TRBD1 (6 bases). The CDR3 runs to 16 residues. Trimming pared 0 bases from V and 2 bases from J, leaving 14 bases between. Germline V gene sequence: CDR1 LNHNV, CDR2 YYDKDF (reference sequence). The chain's CDR3 is CATSRDSRAGAYEQYF. The CDR3 DNA reads as TGTGCCACCAGCAGAGATTCTAGGGCAGGGGCCTACGAGCAGTACTTC.

The chain uses TRBV5-1 and TRBJ2-1, with 10 bases fitting TRBD1. Germline V lookup: CDR1 SGHRS, CDR2 YFSETQ. The CDR3 sequence is 13 residues long. Trimming at V came to 3 bases and at J to 7 bases, leaving 1 base not matched to a gene. CDR3 region: CASSWDRGNEQFF. In DNA, the CDR3 is TGCGCCAGCAGCTGGGACAGGGGAAATGAGCAGTTCTTC. The whole variable domain, remainder taken from reference TRBV5-1 and TRBJ2-1, is KAGVTQTPRYLIKTRGQQVTLSCSPISGHRSVSWYQQTPGQGLQFLFEYFSETQRNKGNFPGRFSGRQFSNSRSEMNVSTLELGDSALYLCASSWDRGNEQFFGPGTRLTVL.

V gene TRBV5-6 combines with J gene TRBJ1-1; 7 nucleotides align to TRBD1. Germline V CDR1 and CDR2: SGHDT, YYEEEE. The CDR3 loop spans 16 amino acids. Germline trimming cut 2 bases from V and 1 base from J; bases unmatched to any gene: 8. The CDR3 coding sequence is TGTGCCAGCAGCTTACCGACCGGGACAGCGAACACTGAAGCTTTCTTT. The encoded protein is CASSLPTGTANTEAFF.

This clone was seen ten or more times. Other DNA sequences in this sample translate to the same CDR3. The chain's CDR3 is CASSLYPDRGNGYTF. CDR3 nucleotide sequence: TGTGCCAGCAGTTTATACCCGGACAGGGGGAATGGCTACACCTTC. This chain links TRBV28 with TRBJ1-2, with TRBD1 matching over 10 bases. Trimming removed 1 base from V and 6 bases from J; junction bases left unmatched: 5. The length of the CDR3 is 15 residues. Germline V gene lookup returns CDR1 MDHEN and CDR2 SYDVKM.

The chain is built from TRBV27 and TRBJ2-7; no clear D gene. Germline V gene lookup returns CDR1 MNHEY and CDR2 SMNVEV (reference sequence). The CDR3 loop spans 14 amino acids. V lost 5 bases, J lost 6 bases, and 17 bases lay in between. The CDR3 loop reads CASSPLVFLSEQYF. The DNA of the CDR3 is TGTGCCAGCAGTCCCCTAGTGTTTCTCTCCGAGCAGTACTTC.

This clone appeared a single time. This chain links TRBV5-8 with TRBJ1-4; 12 bases are a match to TRBD1. CDR3 length: 18 residues. The trim removed 4 bases at V and 2 bases at J, leaving 9 bases unmatched. Germline values: CDR1 SGHTS, CDR2 YDEGEE. The CDR3 DNA reads as TGTGCCAGCAGCCGCGGGACAGGGGGCGCGTTTACTAATGAAAAACTGTTTTTT. It is translated as CASSRGTGGAFTNEKLFF.

This chain connects TRBV28 to TRBJ2-7; D ambiguous. Germline CDR1 MDHEN, CDR2 SYDVKM. The CDR3 is 10 amino acids. V was pared by 3 bases and J by 6 bases, with 3 bases between. The chain's CDR3 is CASSFGEQYF. The CDR3 bases are TGTGCCAGCAGTTTCGGCGAGCAGTACTTC.

The chain couples TRBV7-9 to TRBJ2-4; 8 positions agree with TRBD1. V lost 3 bases to trimming and J lost 7 bases; unmatched junction nucleotides: 8. This CDR3 contains 15 residues. CDR1 SEHNR and CDR2 FQNEAQ come from the germline V gene (reference sequence). This chain's CDR3 is CASSFDQGARNIQYF. CDR3 DNA sequence: TGTGCCAGCAGCTTCGATCAGGGGGCGCGGAACATTCAGTACTTC.

V is TRBV10-3 and J is TRBJ1-5; D is possibly TRBD1 (5 bases). V gave up 6 bases and J gave up 7 bases, with 22 bases separating them. Germline CDR1 and CDR2: ENHRY and SYGVKD. The CDR3 has 16 amino acids. The DNA for the CDR3 is TGTGCCATCAGGAGCGGGTTGGCTCCCGAGGGGCAGCCCCAGCATTTT. Translation gives CAIRSGLAPEGQPQHF.

The rearrangement links TRBV25-1 to TRBJ1-2; D not resolved. This CDR3 has 16 amino acids. CDR1 and CDR2 (germline): MGHDK, SYGVNS. With 3 bases removed from V and 4 bases from J, the gap between germline ends came to 18 bases. The CDR3 is CASSDGGQQSIYGYTF. The CDR3 bases are TGTGCCAGCAGTGATGGAGGTCAGCAAAGTATCTATGGCTACACCTTC.

This sequence joins TRBV27 and TRBJ1-6, with D unresolved. Germline V gene data show CDR1 as MNHEY and CDR2 as SMNVEV (reference sequence). This CDR3 contains 14 residues. V was cut by 0 bases and J by 7 bases, with 7 bases left in between. The CDR3 sequence is CASSLSGRNSPLHF. The DNA for the CDR3 is TGTGCCAGCAGTTTATCAGGGAGGAATTCACCCCTCCACTTT.

In this sample, this clone turned up a few times. This chain connects TRBV7-6 to TRBJ2-2, with D perhaps matching TRBD1 or TRBD2 (5 bases each). The CDR3 is 16 residues long. Germline loops: CDR1 SGHVS, CDR2 FNYEAQ. Trimming pared 4 bases from V and 0 bases from J, leaving 12 bases between. The CDR3 is CASSSAGTANTGELFF. CDR3 nucleotides: TGTGCCAGCAGCTCCGCCGGGACGGCGAACACCGGGGAGCTGTTTTTT. Based on the CDR3 plus reference TRBV7-6 and TRBJ2-2, the full variable domain is GAGVSQSPRYKVTKRGQDVALRCDPISGHVSLYWYRQALGQGPEFLTYFNYEAQQDKSGLPNDRFSAERPEGSISTLTIQRTEQRDSAMYRCASSSAGTANTGELFFGEGSRLTVL.

The count of this clone is one. The rearrangement uses TRBV27 and TRBJ1-2; D may be TRBD1 (5 bases). This CDR3 has 14 residues. The V gene's germline CDR1 is MNHEY and CDR2 SMNVEV (reference sequence). Trimming took off 3 bases at V and 8 bases at J, with 16 bases between the two ends. The CDR3 DNA follows: TGTGCCAGCAGTTTTCGGGGGGTAACTGGCGGCTACACCTTC. Protein product: CASSFRGVTGGYTF.

V gene TRBV19 combines with J gene TRBJ2-7, with 8 bases matching TRBD1. The CDR3 is made up of 16 amino acids. After removal of 4 bases from V and 2 bases from J, the junction contained 10 bases not matched to a gene. Germline assignment: CDR1 LNHDA and CDR2 SQIVND (reference sequence). CDR3 in amino acids: CASSNRAGQGTYEQYF. Here the CDR3 DNA reads TGTGCCAGTAGTAACAGGGCAGGACAGGGAACCTACGAGCAGTACTTC.

This chain links TRBV14 with TRBJ2-1; D remains ambiguous. Germline V gene sequence: CDR1 SGHDN, CDR2 FVKESK. The CDR3 is 16 amino acids. Trimming pared 1 base from V and 4 bases from J, leaving 14 bases between. The CDR3 loop reads CASSQVGQFGYNEQFF. CDR3 nucleotide sequence: TGTGCCAGCAGCCAAGTTGGGCAGTTTGGATACAATGAGCAGTTCTTC.

This chain links TRBV5-6 with TRBJ2-1; D may be TRBD2 (6 bases). The germline CDR1 and CDR2 sequences are SGHDT and YYEEEE. CDR3 size: 15 residues. Trimming stripped 2 bases from V and 7 bases from J, with 16 bases between. This CDR3 is CASSLPGGVGNEQFF. The DNA for the CDR3 is TGTGCCAGCAGCTTACCCGGGGGAGTAGGGAATGAGCAGTTCTTC.

In nucleotides, the CDR3 is TGTGCCAGCAGGAAAACAGGGGGCGCTTACGAGCAGTACTTC. It specifies CASRKTGGAYEQYF. The V and J genes are TRBV27 and TRBJ2-7; 9 bases align to TRBD1. Germline V gene data show CDR1 as MNHEY and CDR2 as SMNVEV (reference sequence). J gave up 4 bases and V 6 bases, and 7 bases lay outside the gene matches. The CDR3 covers 14 residues.